Below are 25 T cell receptor beta chains sequenced from a single sample in a study of T cell repertoires in cytomegalovirus infection. Each CDR3 protein gets one entry after TCRdb re-called the reads with MiXCR. The repertoire holds 830,000 or so distinct CDR3 sequences, with approximately 32% as singletons. Their specific antigens are unknown. The source material was cultured CD8+ T cells from PBMCs, sampled from culture after CMV antigen stimulation. These receptors were collected from a human donor in good health (CMV status not recorded). Some clones in this sample may be carry-over from other donors' samples.

In its sample, this clonotype was seen many times. The rearrangement joins TRBV7-9 to TRBJ2-1; 12 nucleotides match TRBD1. Trimming took 5 bases from V and 7 from J; bases not matched to a gene: 6. The CDR3 totals 15 residues. Germline CDR1 and CDR2: SEHNR and FQNEAQ (reference sequence). The CDR3: CASSIRDRGRNEQFF. In DNA, the CDR3 is TGTGCCAGCAGCATCCGGGACAGGGGGCGAAATGAGCAGTTCTTC.

The rearrangement uses TRBV15 and TRBJ2-1; maybe TRBD1 (6 bases). The germline CDR1 and CDR2 sequences are LNHNV and YYDKDF (reference sequence). V lost 5 bases and J lost 1, with 12 bases in between. The CDR3 sequence is 15 residues long. CDR3 nucleotides: TGTGCCACCAGCGTGGACAGACGATCCTACAATGAGCAGTTCTTC. Translation gives CATSVDRRSYNEQFF.

The chain has TRBV6-2 or TRBV6-3 and TRBJ1-1; D is perhaps TRBD1 (6 bases). The CDR3 runs to 15 residues. Trimming left V 4 bases short and J 0 bases short, with 12 bases between. Germline V gives CDR1 MNHEY, CDR2 SVGEGT. CDR3 coding DNA: TGTGCCAGCAGTTTCACCCCAGGGGTGAACACTGAAGCTTTCTTT. It specifies CASSFTPGVNTEAFF.

This clonotype was observed a handful of times. The chain is built from TRBV12-3 or TRBV12-4 and TRBJ1-1, with D perhaps matching TRBD1 (6 bases). V was clipped by 5 bases and J by 1 base, with 11 bases between them. The CDR3 contains 14 residues. DNA for the CDR3: TGTGCCAGCAGTGCCACACAGGGGAACACTGAAGCTTTCTTT. It yields the protein CASSATQGNTEAFF.

This sequence joins TRBV6-2 or TRBV6-3 and TRBJ2-3; TRBD1 matches 9 bases. Unmatched junction bases numbered 10, after V lost 3 bases and J lost 3 bases. The germline CDR1 and CDR2 sequences are MNHEY and SVGEGT. This CDR3 comprises 17 residues. The CDR3 is CASSYTPYRGPTDTQYF. For the CDR3, the DNA is TGTGCCAGCAGTTATACCCCTTACAGGGGGCCGACAGATACGCAGTATTTT.

The J gene is TRBJ1-2, the V gene TRBV12-3 or TRBV12-4, with D possibly being TRBD1 (6 bases). V was trimmed by 5 bases and J by 4 bases, leaving 20 bases between them. CDR3 size: 16 residues. The CDR3, as DNA: TGTGCCAGCAGTACGACCGGAGGGGGGCCCGGCTATGGCTACACCTTC. Its protein is CASSTTGGGPGYGYTF.

This clonotype was observed at least ten times. This chain connects TRBV7-6 to TRBJ2-1, with no clear D. Trimming removed 5 bases at V and 10 bases at J, with 12 bases between. The germline gives CDR1 SGHVS, CDR2 FNYEAQ. The length of the CDR3 is 12 residues. DNA of the CDR3: TGTGCCAGCAGCCAAGGCGGCCCCGAGCAGTTCTTC. Residues: CASSQGGPEQFF.

This clonotype has a handful of counts. V and J are TRBV10-3 and TRBJ2-3, with 9 bases that match TRBD2. Germline V CDR1 and CDR2: ENHRY, SYGVKD. V shed 8 bases, J shed 3 bases, and the junction held 12 bases outside the gene matches. The CDR3 length is 16 residues. The CDR3 loop reads CAIPPHPGLATDTQYF. Written as DNA, the CDR3 is TGTGCCATCCCCCCTCATCCGGGACTAGCAACAGATACGCAGTATTTT.

The chain recombines TRBV4-3 with TRBJ2-1; D gene uncertain. The V gene's germline CDR1 is LGHNA and CDR2 YSLEER. V lost 0 bases, J lost 9 bases, and 6 bases lay in between. The CDR3 spans 12 residues. The DNA for the CDR3 is TGCGCCAGCAGCCAAGATAGGGTTGAGCAGTTCTTC. Amino acid sequence: CASSQDRVEQFF.

J is TRBJ1-1 and V is TRBV13; D not resolved. CDR1 is PRHDT, CDR2 FYEKMQ, per germline (reference sequence). The CDR3 runs to 15 residues. V lost 0 bases and J lost 3, with 11 bases in between. CDR3 in DNA: TGTGCCAGCAGCTTAGGTCTCAGATCACACACTGAAGCTTTCTTT. It encodes CASSLGLRSHTEAFF.

This chain joins TRBV9 and TRBJ2-3; D possibly corresponds to TRBD1 (6 bases). The CDR3 has 15 amino acids. Trimming left V 3 bases short and J 4 bases short, with 15 bases between. The germline V gene has CDR1 SGDLS and CDR2 YYNGEE. The CDR3: CASSAGTMVADTQYF. In DNA form, the CDR3 reads TGTGCCAGCAGCGCAGGGACAATGGTTGCAGATACGCAGTATTTT.

The rearrangement joins TRBV12-5 to TRBJ1-1; D not certain. This CDR3 is 14 amino acids long. Trimming took off 1 base at V and 3 bases at J, with 9 bases between the two ends. The V gene's germline CDR1 is LGHNT and CDR2 FRNRAP. CDR3 nucleotide sequence: TGTGCTAGTGGTTTGGGGGGTGGGGACACTGAAGCTTTCTTT. Translated: CASGLGGGDTEAFF.

This clonotype came up many times. The chain links TRBV12-3 or TRBV12-4 to TRBJ2-1; 7 nucleotides agree with TRBD1. The CDR3 spans 15 residues. V shed 5 bases and J 5 bases; nucleotides not matched to a gene: 9. In DNA, the CDR3 is TGTGCCAGCAGTCCCCCTTTCGACAGGGACAATGAGCAGTTCTTC. Amino acids: CASSPPFDRDNEQFF.

This chain uses TRBV28 with TRBJ2-7, with D possibly being TRBD1 (5 bases). The CDR3 runs to 13 residues. Germline assignment: CDR1 MDHEN and CDR2 SYDVKM. Trimming cost V 11 bases and J 5 bases, with 19 bases left between them. CDR3 amino acids: CAVTGSHVDEQYV. The CDR3 DNA reads TGTGCCGTAACAGGTTCCCATGTCGACGAGCAGTACGTC.

The chain links TRBV6-1 to TRBJ2-5; the match to TRBD2 covers 9 bases. Germline V gene sequence: CDR1 MNHNS, CDR2 SASEGT. The CDR3 runs to 16 residues. The V gene end was trimmed by 5 bases and the J gene end by 1 base; junction bases not matched to a gene: 8. The DNA for the CDR3 is TGTGCCAGCAGTACCGTAGCGGGGGAGCTCCAAGAGACCCAGTACTTC. As protein: CASSTVAGELQETQYF.

A few counts support this clonotype. Here the CDR3 reads CASSLVGTGAEGYGYTF. CDR3 coding DNA: TGTGCCAGCAGCTTGGTTGGGACAGGGGCGGAAGGCTATGGCTACACCTTC. This chain links TRBV5-4 with TRBJ1-2; 10 nucleotides match TRBD1. The V gene's germline CDR1 is SGHNT and CDR2 YYREEE (reference sequence). This CDR3 spans 17 amino acids. Trimming at V came to 0 bases and at J to 4 bases, leaving 9 bases not matched to a gene.

V is TRBV6-6 and J is TRBJ2-3, with 7 bases lining up with TRBD2. V gave up 2 bases and J gave up 1 base; unmatched junction bases: 9. This CDR3 region has 17 residues. Germline V gene data show CDR1 as MNHNY and CDR2 as SVGAGI (reference sequence). The CDR3, as DNA: TGTGCCAGCAGTTACATTCCTAGCGGCCTGGGCACAGATACGCAGTATTTT. This sequence encodes CASSYIPSGLGTDTQYF.

The chain employs TRBV6-6 and TRBJ2-3, with 12 bases identical to TRBD2. The CDR3 is made up of 17 amino acids. The V and J ends lost 2 bases and 0 bases, in that order; junction bases with no gene match: 3. Germline-derived CDR1 and CDR2 are MNHNY and SVGAGI (reference sequence). The CDR3 is CASSYLGLAGSTDTQYF. For the CDR3, the DNA is TGTGCCAGCAGTTACCTCGGACTAGCGGGAAGCACAGATACGCAGTATTTT.

This rearrangement joins TRBV27 to TRBJ1-2; D gene uncertain. CDR1 and CDR2 from the germline V gene are MNHEY and SMNVEV (reference sequence). The CDR3 has 17 residues. Trimming shortened V by 0 bases and J by 2 bases, and 16 bases separated the two germline ends. This CDR3 is CASSLSPYTMGNYGYTF. DNA of the CDR3: TGTGCCAGCAGTTTATCCCCTTACACAATGGGGAACTATGGCTACACCTTC.

The chain combines TRBV6-6 with TRBJ2-1, with 8 bases matching TRBD1. With 2 bases clipped from V and 5 bases from J, the junction kept 5 bases outside the gene matches. Germline lookup yields CDR1 MNHNY and CDR2 SVGAGI (reference sequence). CDR3 length: 15 residues. This chain's CDR3 is CASSYGQGVDNEQFF. CDR3 sequence (DNA): TGTGCCAGCAGTTACGGACAGGGAGTCGACAATGAGCAGTTCTTC.

V gene TRBV6-6 combines with J gene TRBJ1-1; D may be TRBD1 (6 bases). Germline lookup yields CDR1 MNHNY and CDR2 SVGAGI (reference sequence). There are 14 residues in the CDR3. The V end was cut by 0 bases, the J end by 5 bases, with 10 bases between. CDR3 sequence (DNA): TGTGCCAGCAGTTACTCCGAGGGGGAAACTGAAGCTTTCTTT. The encoded protein is CASSYSEGETEAFF.

The chain couples TRBV4-1 to TRBJ1-1; weak D call: TRBD1 (5 bases). V was cut by 1 base and J by 3 bases, with 12 bases left in between. This CDR3 comprises 15 residues. Germline values: CDR1 MGHRA, CDR2 YSYEKL. CDR3 sequence reads: CASSQGIRAYTEAFF. The CDR3 coding sequence is TGCGCCAGCAGCCAAGGAATCAGGGCTTACACTGAAGCTTTCTTT.

This clonotype was detected only a few times. V is TRBV7-9 and J is TRBJ1-4; D is perhaps TRBD1 (5 bases). Germline V gene lookup returns CDR1 SEHNR and CDR2 FQNEAQ (reference sequence). The length of the CDR3 is 13 residues. The V end was cut by 5 bases, the J end by 7 bases, with 11 bases between. The CDR3: CASSPSQGEKLFF. In DNA form, the CDR3 reads TGTGCCAGCAGCCCATCCCAGGGTGAAAAACTGTTTTTT.

V is TRBV6-1 and J is TRBJ2-3; a weak D match, TRBD2 (5 bases). Germline CDR1 reads MNHNS; CDR2 reads SASEGT. The CDR3 is made up of 15 amino acids. V was pared by 7 bases and J by 0 bases, with 14 bases between. The CDR3 region has the DNA TGTGCCAGCACCTTAGGAGGTTTTAGCACAGATACGCAGTATTTT. Its protein is CASTLGGFSTDTQYF.

A note on this clonotype: One end of the junction varies from germline; a read error may be responsible. The chain combines TRBV7-4 with TRBJ1-2, with D possibly matching TRBD1 (5 bases). The CDR3 length is 12 residues. Germline V lookup: CDR1 SGHVT, CDR2 SQSDAQ. DNA for the CDR3: TGTGCCAGCAGCGTAGACAGAGACGGCTACAGCTTC. It specifies CASSVDRDGYSF.